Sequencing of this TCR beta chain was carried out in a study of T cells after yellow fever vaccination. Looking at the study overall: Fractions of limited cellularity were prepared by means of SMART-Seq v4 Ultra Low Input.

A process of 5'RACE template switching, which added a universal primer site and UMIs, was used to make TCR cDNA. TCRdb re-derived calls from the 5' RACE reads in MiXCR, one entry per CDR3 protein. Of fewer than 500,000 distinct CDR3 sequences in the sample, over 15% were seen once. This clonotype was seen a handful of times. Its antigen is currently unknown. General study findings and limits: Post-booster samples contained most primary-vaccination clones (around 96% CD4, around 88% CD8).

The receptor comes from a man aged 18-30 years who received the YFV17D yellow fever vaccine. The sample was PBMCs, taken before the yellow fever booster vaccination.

CDR3 region: CSVGGNSYEQYF. CDR3 in DNA: TGCAGCGTTGGGGGGAACTCCTACGAGCAGTACTTC. This sequence joins TRBV29-1 and TRBJ2-7; the D call may be TRBD1 or TRBD2 (5 bases each). The CDR3 runs 12 residues. Trimming stripped 4 bases from V and 0 bases from J, with 7 bases between. CDR1 and CDR2 (germline): SQVTM, ANQGSEA.